This entry concerns a single T cell receptor beta chain. The antigen remains undetermined. The data derive from a study of cytotoxic CD8 clonotypes in ibrutinib-treated CLL. Background on the study: Of the patients, around 12 were relapsed/refractory, over 14 treatment-naive and fewer than 18 IGHV unmutated. Notes on the study in general: Baseline clonality exceeded age-matched healthy donors and tracked circulating CD8+ T-cell counts.

Researchers set a sequencing depth target of 1 in 200,000 to 1 in 1 million T cells. Method: immunoSEQ multiplex PCR; TCRdb's copy keeps in-frame clones and lacks some. Here the sample spans more than 200,000 clones, about three quarters being singletons. Germline V lookup: CDR1 KGHSH, CDR2 LQKENI. The CDR3 contains 14 residues. Trimming pared 4 bases from V and 2 bases from J, leaving 11 bases between. The genes are TRBV18 and TRBJ1-1; a possible D gene is TRBD1 (5 bases). The sequence came from a human donor with chronic lymphocytic leukemia. Sequences were derived from PBMCs, sampled after 24 months of ibrutinib treatment. CDR3 nucleotide sequence: TGTGCCAGCTCACAACAGGTTCGAAACACTGAAGCTTTCTTT. This gives the protein CASSQQVRNTEAFF.